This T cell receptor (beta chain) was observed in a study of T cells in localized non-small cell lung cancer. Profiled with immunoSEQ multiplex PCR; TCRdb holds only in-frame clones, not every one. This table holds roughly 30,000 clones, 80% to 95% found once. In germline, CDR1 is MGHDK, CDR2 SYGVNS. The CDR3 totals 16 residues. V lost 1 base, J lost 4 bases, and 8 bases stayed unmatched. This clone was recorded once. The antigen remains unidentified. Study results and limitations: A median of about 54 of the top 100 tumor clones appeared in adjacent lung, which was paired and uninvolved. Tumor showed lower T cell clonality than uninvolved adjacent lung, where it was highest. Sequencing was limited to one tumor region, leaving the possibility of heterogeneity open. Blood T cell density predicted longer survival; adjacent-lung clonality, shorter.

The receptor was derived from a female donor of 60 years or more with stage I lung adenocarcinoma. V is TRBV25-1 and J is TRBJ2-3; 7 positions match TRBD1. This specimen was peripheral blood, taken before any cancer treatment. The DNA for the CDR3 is TGTGCCAGCAGTGAATCGACAGGGAAGGTGTCAGATACGCAGTATTTT. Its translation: CASSESTGKVSDTQYF.